This passage covers 2 T cell receptor beta chains from one sample sequenced in a study of CD8 T cells in ankylosing spondylitis. TCRdb redid the calling of the 5' RACE reads with MiXCR, one entry per CDR3 protein. The table includes 340,000 or so distinct CDR3 sequences, roughly 15% detected once. Sequencing was performed on blood, either unsorted or a sorted T cell fraction (not recorded which). These receptors originate from a male donor with ankylosing spondylitis or in good health (not recorded which).

J is TRBJ2-7 and V is TRBV5-1; D possibly corresponds to TRBD2 (5 bases). CDR3 length: 15 residues. V lost 1 base to trimming and J lost 2 bases, with 13 bases between them. Per germline, CDR1 SGHRS and CDR2 YFSETQ. CDR3: CASSLRLASPYEQYF. As DNA, the CDR3 is TGCGCCAGCAGCTTGAGGCTAGCTTCTCCCTACGAGCAGTACTTC.

This clonotype was counted between two and nine times. V and J are TRBV7-9 and TRBJ2-7; D unresolved. Germline CDR1 SEHNR, CDR2 FQNEAQ (reference sequence). V was pared by 5 bases and J by 6 bases, with 14 bases between. This CDR3 has 13 amino acids. The CDR3: CASSPAGYSEQYF. DNA of the CDR3: TGTGCCAGCAGCCCTGCAGGATACAGCGAGCAGTACTTC.